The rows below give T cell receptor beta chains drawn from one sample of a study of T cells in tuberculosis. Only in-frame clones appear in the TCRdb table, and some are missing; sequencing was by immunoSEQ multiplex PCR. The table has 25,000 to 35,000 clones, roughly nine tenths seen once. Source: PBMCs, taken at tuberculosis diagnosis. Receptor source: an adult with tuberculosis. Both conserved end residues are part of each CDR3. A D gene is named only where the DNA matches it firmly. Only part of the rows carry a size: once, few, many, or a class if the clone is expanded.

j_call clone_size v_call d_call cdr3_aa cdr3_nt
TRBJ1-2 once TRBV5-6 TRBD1 CASSPVTGVGYTF TGTGCCAGCAGCCCAGTTACAGGGGTGGGCTACACCTTC
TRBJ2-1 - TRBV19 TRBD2 CASSRTSAGLKFF TGTGCCAGTAGTCGCACTAGCGCCGGGTTGAAGTTCTTC
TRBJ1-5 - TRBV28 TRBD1 CASSLTGTVNQPQHF TGTGCCAGCAGTCTTACCGGGACAGTAAATCAGCCCCAGCATTTT
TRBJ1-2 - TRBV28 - CATRTAINYGYTF TGTGCCACCCGGACAGCAATCAACTATGGCTACACCTTC
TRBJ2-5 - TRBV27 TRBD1 CASSFSGGGETQYF TGTGCCAGCAGTTTTTCAGGGGGCGGCGAGACCCAGTACTTC
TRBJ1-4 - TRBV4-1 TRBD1 CASSRPGTVNEKLFF TGCGCCAGCAGCCGGCCAGGGACAGTAAATGAAAAACTGTTTTTT
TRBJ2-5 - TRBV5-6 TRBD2 CASSLGLAGGWETQYF TGTGCCAGCAGCTTGGGGCTAGCGGGGGGCTGGGAGACCCAGTACTTC
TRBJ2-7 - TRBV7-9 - CASSFLALLDEQYF TGTGCCAGCAGCTTTCTAGCCCTCCTCGACGAGCAGTACTTC
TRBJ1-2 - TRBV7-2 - CASTFSLTAGLANYGYTF TGTGCCAGCACCTTTAGTTTGACAGCAGGGTTAGCTAACTATGGCTACACCTTC
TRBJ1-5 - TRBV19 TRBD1 CASSVTGTGPNQPQHF TGTGCCAGTAGTGTCACCGGGACAGGCCCAAATCAGCCCCAGCATTTT
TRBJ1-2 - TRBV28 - CASSLAREYGYTF TGTGCCAGCAGTTTGGCCAGGGAATATGGCTACACCTTC
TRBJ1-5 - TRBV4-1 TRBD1 CASSAHEGAATNQPQHF TGCGCCAGCAGCGCCCACGAGGGGGCGGCCACCAATCAGCCCCAGCATTTT
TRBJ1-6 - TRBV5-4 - CASRSRNSPLHF TGTGCCAGCAGGAGTAGAAATTCACCCCTCCACTTT
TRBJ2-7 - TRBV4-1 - CASSPGGSYEQYF TGCGCCAGCAGCCCCGGAGGGTCCTACGAGCAGTACTTC
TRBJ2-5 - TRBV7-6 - CASSSPRGTETQYF TGTGCCAGCAGCTCCCCGAGGGGGACGGAGACCCAGTACTTC
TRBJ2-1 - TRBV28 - CASLPSSPRGNEQFF TGTGCCAGCCTGCCATCTAGCCCCCGTGGTAATGAGCAGTTCTTC
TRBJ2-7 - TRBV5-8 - CASSLVLASEQYF TGTGCCAGCAGCTTGGTGCTAGCTAGCGAGCAGTACTTC
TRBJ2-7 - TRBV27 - CASSLSRVHEQYF TGTGCCAGCAGTTTAAGTCGAGTCCACGAGCAGTACTTC
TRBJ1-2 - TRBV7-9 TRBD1 CASSLEGQGSGYTF TGTGCCAGCAGCTTAGAGGGACAGGGGTCGGGCTACACCTTC
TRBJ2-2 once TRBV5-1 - CASSPTGNTGELFF TGCGCCAGCAGCCCAACAGGGAACACCGGGGAGCTGTTTTTT
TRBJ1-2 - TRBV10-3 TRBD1 CAITGGQGNGYTF TGTGCCATCACCGGGGGACAGGGGAATGGCTACACCTTC
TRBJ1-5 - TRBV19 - CASSFSGNQPQHF TGTGCCAGTAGTTTCTCGGGCAATCAGCCCCAGCATTTT
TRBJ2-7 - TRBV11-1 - CASSLTGGTAYEQYF TGTGCCAGCAGCTTAACCGGCGGGACAGCCTACGAGCAGTACTTC
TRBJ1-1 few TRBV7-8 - CASSLKGGGRTEAFF TGTGCCAGCAGCCTTAAAGGGGGGGGGAGAACTGAAGCTTTCTTT
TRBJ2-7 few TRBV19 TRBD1 CASSSETRRDRESHEQYF TGTGCCAGTAGTAGTGAGACCCGGAGGGACAGGGAGTCCCACGAGCAGTACTTC
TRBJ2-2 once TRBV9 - CASSVGERSTGELFF TGTGCCAGCAGCGTAGGAGAGCGGTCCACCGGGGAGCTGTTTTTT
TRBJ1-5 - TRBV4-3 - CASSQEISRNIRPQHF TGCGCCAGCAGCCAAGAGATATCACGTAATATCAGGCCCCAGCATTTT
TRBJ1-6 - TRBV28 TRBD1 CASSFRGSPLHF TGTGCCAGCAGCTTCAGGGGGTCACCCCTCCACTTT
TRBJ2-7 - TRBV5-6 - CASSNAGVYEQYF TGTGCCAGCAGCAATGCTGGAGTCTACGAGCAGTACTTC
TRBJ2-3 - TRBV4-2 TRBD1 CASSQGTGGGNTQYF TGTGCCAGCAGCCAAGGGACAGGGGGCGGCAATACGCAGTATTTT
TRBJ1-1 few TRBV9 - CASSVGGGPNTEAFF TGTGCCAGCAGCGTGGGGGGAGGGCCGAACACTGAAGCTTTCTTT
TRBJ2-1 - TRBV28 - CASSLSGGSNEQFF TGTGCCAGCAGTTTATCTGGAGGGAGTAATGAGCAGTTCTTC
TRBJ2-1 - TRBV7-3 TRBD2 CASRRISGRTYNEQFF TGTGCCAGCAGACGGATCAGCGGGAGGACCTACAATGAGCAGTTCTTC
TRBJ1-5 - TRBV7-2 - CASSFKGVDNQPQHF TGTGCCAGCAGCTTTAAGGGGGTAGACAATCAGCCCCAGCATTTT
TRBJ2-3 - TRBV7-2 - CASSRSPRTVDTQYF TGTGCCAGCAGCCGTTCGCCCCGGACTGTAGATACGCAGTATTTT
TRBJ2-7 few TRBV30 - CAWSQTVVGEQYF TGTGCCTGGAGTCAAACCGTAGTCGGGGAGCAGTACTTC
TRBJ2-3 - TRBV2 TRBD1 CASRLDRGRTDTQYF TGTGCCAGCAGATTAGACAGGGGGCGAACAGATACGCAGTATTTT
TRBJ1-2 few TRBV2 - CASSEAQTGYGYTF TGTGCCAGCAGTGAAGCCCAAACGGGCTATGGCTACACCTTC
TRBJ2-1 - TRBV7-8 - CASSAAQGNEQFF TGTGCCAGCAGCGCCGCGCAGGGCAATGAGCAGTTCTTC
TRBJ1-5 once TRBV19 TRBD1 CASSVRDSLYNQPQHF TGTGCCAGTAGTGTAAGGGACAGCCTGTACAATCAGCCCCAGCATTTT
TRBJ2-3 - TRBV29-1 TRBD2 CSVEAGGTDTQYF TGCAGCGTTGAGGCGGGGGGCACAGATACGCAGTATTTT
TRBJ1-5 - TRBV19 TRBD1 CASSRTGYQPQHF TGTGCCAGTAGTAGGACAGGGTATCAGCCCCAGCATTTT
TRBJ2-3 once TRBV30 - CAWSVLGDTQYF TGTGCCTGGAGTGTACTCGGGGATACGCAGTATTTT
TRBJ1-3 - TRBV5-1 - CASSLGAPGNTIYF TGCGCCAGCAGCTTGGGGGCACCTGGAAACACCATATATTTT
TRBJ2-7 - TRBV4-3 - CASSQDNAGTYEQYF TGCGCCAGCAGCCAAGATAACGCCGGGACCTACGAGCAGTACTTC
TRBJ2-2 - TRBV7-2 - CASSSLGVGELFF TGTGCCAGCAGCTCCTTGGGAGTCGGGGAGCTGTTTTTT
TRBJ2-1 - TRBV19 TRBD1 CASSIIIAAGGNEQFF TGTGCCAGTAGTATAATAATTGCGGCAGGGGGCAATGAGCAGTTCTTC
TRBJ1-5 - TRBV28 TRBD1 CASSSIGTGLNQPQHF TGTGCCAGCAGTTCCATCGGGACAGGGCTAAATCAGCCCCAGCATTTT
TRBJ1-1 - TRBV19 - CASSRNTEAFF TGTGCCAGTAGCAGGAACACTGAAGCTTTCTTT
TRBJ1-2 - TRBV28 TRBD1 CASSRPGTGSYGYTF TGTGCCAGCAGTCGTCCCGGGACAGGGAGCTATGGCTACACCTTC